The 9 T cell receptor beta chains listed next were all sequenced from one sample in a study of regulatory T cells in long-lasting Graves disease. The TCR beta library used iRepertoire HTBI primers with Arm-PCR amplification of CDR3. MiXCR, run by TCRdb on the multiplex PCR reads, gives a single entry per CDR3 protein. Of some 560,000 distinct CDR3 sequences listed, about 16% are singletons. Time point: newly diagnosed GD, antithyroid drugs for less than 3 months. Construction of the TCR library relied on RNA isolated from PBMCs. These sequences were also reported in another study, on T cells in Graves' hyperthyroidism and ophthalmopathy.

The sample here was peripheral blood mononuclear cells (PBMCs), taken at new diagnosis, from a patient treated with antithyroid drugs. The source of these receptors is a woman aged 40-65 years with Graves disease.

The genes are TRBV5-4 and TRBJ2-3; perhaps D is TRBD1 or TRBD2 (5 bases each). Germline CDR1 and CDR2: SGHNT and YYREEE (reference sequence). Trimming took off 1 base at V and 7 bases at J, with 13 bases between the two ends. The CDR3 runs 14 residues. CDR3 nucleotides: TGTGCCAGCAGCTTGTGGACCGGGACGAATACGCAGTATTTT. It encodes CASSLWTGTNTQYF.

This clonotype was picked up one time. The chain employs TRBV9 and TRBJ2-1; 7 bases line up with TRBD1. This CDR3 contains 15 residues. V was pared by 4 bases and J by 2 bases, with 6 bases of the junction left unmatched. Germline V gene data show CDR1 as SGDLS and CDR2 as YYNGEE. The CDR3 sequence: CASSLQGNAYNEQFF. CDR3 bases: TGTGCCAGCAGCTTACAGGGGAATGCCTACAATGAGCAGTTCTTC.

This clonotype was counted at least ten times. An end of the junction does not agree with germline; a read error may underlie this. The gene calls are TRBV2 and TRBJ1-1; D call uncertain. CDR1 is SNHLY and CDR2 is FYNNEI in the germline V gene. There are 13 residues in the CDR3. CDR3 coding DNA: TGCGCCAGCAGCTTAGGAGGACTCGCTGAAGCTTTCTTT. Residues: CASSLGGLAEAFF.

This clonotype was counted at least ten times. This chain joins TRBV5-1 and TRBJ1-3, with D tentatively TRBD1 (5 bases). CDR1 SGHRS and CDR2 YFSETQ come from the germline V gene. The V and J ends lost 5 bases and 2 bases respectively, with 14 bases between them. CDR3 length: 15 amino acids. CDR3 nucleotides: TGCGCCAGCAGGCCAACAGGATCCCCTGGAAACACCATATATTTT. Its translation is CASRPTGSPGNTIYF.

The chain combines TRBV19 with TRBJ2-3; 8 bases are a match to TRBD1. The CDR3 contains 17 residues. CDR1 LNHDA and CDR2 SQIVND come from the germline V gene (reference sequence). Trimming cost V 1 base and J 4 bases; bases outside gene matches: 10. The CDR3 sequence is CASSIGPGGDPPDTQYF. The CDR3 region has the DNA TGTGCCAGTAGTATAGGGCCAGGGGGCGATCCCCCAGATACGCAGTATTTT.

This clonotype appeared a few times. V is TRBV5-1 and J is TRBJ1-2, with 8 bases matching TRBD1. Trimming removed 4 bases from V and 7 bases from J; junction bases left unmatched: 9. This CDR3 spans 14 amino acids. The V gene's germline CDR1 is SGHRS and CDR2 YFSETQ. The DNA for the CDR3 is TGCGCCAGCAGCATCACGGACAGGGAGAGTGGCTACACCTTC. Translation gives CASSITDRESGYTF.

This clonotype was seen a few times. This rearrangement joins TRBV6-2 or TRBV6-3 to TRBJ1-1; 7 bases align to TRBD1. V gave up 0 bases and J gave up 2 bases; unmatched junction bases: 6. CDR1 MNHEY and CDR2 SVGEGT come from the germline V gene. CDR3 length: 16 residues. CDR3 loop: CASSYSYRGKNTEAFF. DNA for the CDR3: TGTGCCAGCAGTTACTCATACAGGGGAAAAAACACTGAAGCTTTCTTT.

This clonotype has at least ten counts. The V gene is TRBV5-1, the J gene TRBJ2-7; D is possibly TRBD2 (7 bases). The CDR3 is made up of 16 amino acids. Germline lookup yields CDR1 SGHRS and CDR2 YFSETQ. V was cut by 0 bases and J by 4 bases, with 17 bases left in between. CDR3 nucleotides: TGCGCCAGCAGCTTGGTGGGGGGCGGGGGAACTTACGAGCAGTACTTC. Protein product: CASSLVGGGGTYEQYF. Complete variable domain (other parts from reference TRBV5-1 and TRBJ2-7): KAGVTQTPRYLIKTRGQQVTLSCSPISGHRSVSWYQQTPGQGLQFLFEYFSETQRNKGNFPGRFSGRQFSNSRSEMNVSTLELGDSALYLCASSLVGGGGTYEQYFGPGTRLTVT.

To note about this clonotype: A much larger clonotype is one base distant, so this may be a read error. The chain links TRBV2 to TRBJ1-6, with D perhaps TRBD1 (5 bases). The CDR3 consists of 13 residues. From germline, CDR1 is SNHLY and CDR2 FYNNEI. The CDR3 nucleotides read TGTGCCAGCATGGGGGGGAATAATCCACCCCTCCACTTT. Translation: CASMGGNNPPLHF.